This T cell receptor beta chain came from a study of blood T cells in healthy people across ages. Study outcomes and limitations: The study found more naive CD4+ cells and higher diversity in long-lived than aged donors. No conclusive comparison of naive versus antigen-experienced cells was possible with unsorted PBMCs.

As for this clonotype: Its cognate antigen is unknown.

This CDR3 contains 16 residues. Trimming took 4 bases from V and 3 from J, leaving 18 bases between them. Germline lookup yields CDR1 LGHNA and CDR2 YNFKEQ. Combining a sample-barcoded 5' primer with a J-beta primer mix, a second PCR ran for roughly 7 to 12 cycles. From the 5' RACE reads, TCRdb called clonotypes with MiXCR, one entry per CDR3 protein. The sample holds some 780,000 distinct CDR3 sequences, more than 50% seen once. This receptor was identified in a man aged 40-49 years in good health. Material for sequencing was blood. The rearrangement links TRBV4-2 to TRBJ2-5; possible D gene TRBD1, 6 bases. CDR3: CASSPGTGQPKETQYF. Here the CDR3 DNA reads TGTGCCAGCAGCCCTGGAACGGGACAACCCAAAGAGACCCAGTACTTC.